One and the same sample provided the 9 T cell receptor beta chains below, sequenced in a study of T cells after yellow fever vaccination. TCRdb independently ran MiXCR on the 5' RACE reads; one entry per CDR3 protein. Here the sample spans 400,000 or so distinct CDR3 sequences, about 6.2% being singletons. The sequencing used PBMCs, collected 5 days after the yellow fever booster vaccination. Source of these receptors: a man younger than 45 who received the YFV17D yellow fever vaccine.

This clonotype was seen ten or more times. The chain recombines TRBV20-1 with TRBJ2-3, with unresolved D. CDR3 length: 11 amino acids. Germline V gene sequence: CDR1 DFQATT, CDR2 SNEGSKA (reference sequence). V lost 7 bases to trimming and J lost 1 base, with 6 bases between them. DNA for the CDR3: TGCAGTGTTACAGGCACAGATACGCAGTATTTT. Residues: CSVTGTDTQYF.

This clonotype was seen repeatedly, ten times or more. The V and J genes are TRBV29-1 and TRBJ2-1; TRBD2 agrees at 12 bases. This CDR3 region has 15 residues. Looked up from germline, CDR1 is SQVTM and CDR2 is ANQGSEA. Trimming removed 4 bases from V and 8 bases from J; junction bases left unmatched: 9. CDR3 residues: CSVGASGRASYEQFF. The CDR3 DNA follows: TGCAGCGTTGGGGCTAGCGGGAGGGCCTCCTATGAGCAGTTCTTC.

Only a few counts were recorded for this clonotype. This chain joins TRBV7-2 and TRBJ1-4; 9 bases fit TRBD1. Germline V gene lookup returns CDR1 SGHTA and CDR2 FQGNSA. J gave up 8 bases and V 5 bases, and 9 bases lay outside the gene matches. The CDR3 has 15 amino acids. DNA for the CDR3: TGTGCCAGCAGCCGACCGACAGGGGGAGGGGAAAAACTGTTTTTT. As protein: CASSRPTGGGEKLFF. Drawing the rest from reference TRBV7-2 and TRBJ1-4, the complete variable domain is GAGVSQSPSNKVTEKGKDVELRCDPISGHTALYWYRQSLGQGLEFLIYFQGNSAPDKSGLPSDRFSAERTGGSVSTLTIQRTQQEDSAVYLCASSRPTGGGEKLFFGSGTQLSVL.

This clonotype was picked up a small number of times. This chain connects TRBV20-1 to TRBJ2-1; D remains ambiguous. The V gene lost 4 bases and the J gene lost 3 bases, with 7 bases spanning the gap. Germline CDR1 reads DFQATT; CDR2 reads SNEGSKA (reference sequence). This CDR3 is built from 12 residues. The CDR3 spells CSATGIYNEQFF. In nucleotides, the CDR3 is TGCAGTGCTACCGGTATCTACAATGAGCAGTTCTTC.

This clonotype was seen repeatedly, ten times or more. This chain links TRBV9 with TRBJ1-1; D is perhaps TRBD1 (5 bases). V shed 0 bases and J shed 4 bases, with 7 bases lying between them. Germline V lookup: CDR1 SGDLS, CDR2 YYNGEE. The CDR3 loop spans 13 amino acids. CDR3 sequence reads: CASSVGQSTEAFF. As DNA, the CDR3 is TGTGCCAGCAGCGTAGGACAGAGCACTGAAGCTTTCTTT.

This clonotype was observed many times. The chain employs TRBV5-1 and TRBJ2-4; tentative D call: TRBD2 (5 bases). Trimming cost V 0 bases and J 4 bases, with 5 bases left between them. The CDR3 is 13 amino acids. Germline V gene lookup returns CDR1 SGHRS and CDR2 YFSETQ. CDR3 nucleotide sequence: TGCGCCAGCAGCTTGGGGGAGAAAAACATTCAGTACTTC. It translates to CASSLGEKNIQYF. The full variable domain, in which reference TRBV5-1 and TRBJ2-4 provide the parts outside the CDR3, is KAGVTQTPRYLIKTRGQQVTLSCSPISGHRSVSWYQQTPGQGLQFLFEYFSETQRNKGNFPGRFSGRQFSNSRSEMNVSTLELGDSALYLCASSLGEKNIQYFGAGTRLSVL.

The table lists this clonotype with many counts. The chain is built from TRBV4-3 and TRBJ2-7; 8 positions match TRBD2. CDR1 LGHNA and CDR2 YSLEER come from the germline V gene. V was pared by 4 bases and J by 1 base, with 6 bases of the junction left unmatched. CDR3 length: 15 residues. CDR3 nucleotide sequence: TGCGCCAGCAGCCCCCACCGACTAGCGTCCTACGAGCAGTACTTC. It is translated as CASSPHRLASYEQYF.

The chain carries TRBV7-9 and TRBJ2-1; 11 nucleotides agree with TRBD2. This CDR3 comprises 16 residues. Per germline, CDR1 SEHNR and CDR2 FQNEAQ (reference sequence). V lost 2 bases to trimming and J lost 5 bases; unmatched junction nucleotides: 5. CDR3 residues: CASSLPGLADNNEQFF. CDR3 bases: TGTGCCAGCAGCTTACCGGGACTAGCGGACAACAATGAGCAGTTCTTC. The whole variable domain, filled in from reference TRBV7-9 and TRBJ2-1, reads DTGVSQNPRHKITKRGQNVTFRCDPISEHNRLYWYRQTLGQGPEFLTYFQNEAQLEKSRLLSDRFSAERPKGSFSTLEIQRTEQGDSAMYLCASSLPGLADNNEQFFGPGTRLTVL.

The gene calls are TRBV5-1 and TRBJ2-7; weak D call: TRBD1 (7 bases). The CDR3 spans 16 residues. The germline V and J ends were trimmed by 3 bases and 0 bases, with 16 bases remaining between them. Germline V gene lookup returns CDR1 SGHRS and CDR2 YFSETQ. DNA of the CDR3: TGCGCCAGCAGCTCCGGAGGGGGCCCGAGCTCCTACGAGCAGTACTTC. Translating it yields CASSSGGGPSSYEQYF. The full variable domain, with the rest looked up from reference TRBV5-1 and TRBJ2-7, is KAGVTQTPRYLIKTRGQQVTLSCSPISGHRSVSWYQQTPGQGLQFLFEYFSETQRNKGNFPGRFSGRQFSNSRSEMNVSTLELGDSALYLCASSSGGGPSSYEQYFGPGTRLTVT.